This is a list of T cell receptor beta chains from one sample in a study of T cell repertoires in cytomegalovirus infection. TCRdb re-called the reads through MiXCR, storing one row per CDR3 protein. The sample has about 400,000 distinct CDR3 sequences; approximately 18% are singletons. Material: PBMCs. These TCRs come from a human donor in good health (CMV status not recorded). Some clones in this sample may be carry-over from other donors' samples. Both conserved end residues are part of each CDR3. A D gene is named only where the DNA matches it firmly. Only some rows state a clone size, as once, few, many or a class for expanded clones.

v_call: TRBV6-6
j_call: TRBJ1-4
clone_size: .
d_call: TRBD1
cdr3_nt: TGTGCCAGCAGTTACAGGGGACAGGGCGAAAAACTGTTTTTT
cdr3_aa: CASSYRGQGEKLFF

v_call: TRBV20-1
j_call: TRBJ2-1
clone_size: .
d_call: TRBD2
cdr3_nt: TGCAGTGCTAGAGATAATGATAGCGGGGGGCCTAGCTCCTACAATGAGCAGTTCTTC
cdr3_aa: CSARDNDSGGPSSYNEQFF

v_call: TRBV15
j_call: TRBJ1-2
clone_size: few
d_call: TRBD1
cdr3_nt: TGTGCCACCAGCCCCGGGACAGGGTATACCTATGGCTACACCTTC
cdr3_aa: CATSPGTGYTYGYTF

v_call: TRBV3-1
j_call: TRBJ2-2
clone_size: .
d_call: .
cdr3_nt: TGTGCCAGCAGCCAAGGAGGATCCGCCGGGGAGCTGTTTTTT
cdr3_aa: CASSQGGSAGELFF

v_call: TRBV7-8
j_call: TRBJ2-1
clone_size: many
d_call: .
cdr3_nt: TGTGCCAGCAGCTTTGGCTCGGGGCAGTTCTTC
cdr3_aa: CASSFGSGQFF

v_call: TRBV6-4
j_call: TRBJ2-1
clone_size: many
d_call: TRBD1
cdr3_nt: TGTGCCAGCAGTGACACGGACAGGGTCGACAATGAGCAGTTCTTC
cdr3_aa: CASSDTDRVDNEQFF

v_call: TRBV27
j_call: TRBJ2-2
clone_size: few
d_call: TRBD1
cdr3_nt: TGTGCCAGCAGTCCGACAGGGACCACCGGGGAGCTGTTTTTT
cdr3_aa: CASSPTGTTGELFF

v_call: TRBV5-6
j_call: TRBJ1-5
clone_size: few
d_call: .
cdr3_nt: TGTGCCAGCAGCAAGACGGGACAGCCCCAGCATTTT
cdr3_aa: CASSKTGQPQHF

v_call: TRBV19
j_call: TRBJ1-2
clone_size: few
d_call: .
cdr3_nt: TGTGCCAGTCATATGCGGGGCATTAACTATGGCTACACCTTC
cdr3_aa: CASHMRGINYGYTF

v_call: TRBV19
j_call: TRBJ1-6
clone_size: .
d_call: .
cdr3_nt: TGTGCCAGTAGCATGCGGGGGGATCTGAATTCACCCCTCCACTTT
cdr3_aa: CASSMRGDLNSPLHF

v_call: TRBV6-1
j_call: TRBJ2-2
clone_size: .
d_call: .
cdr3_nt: TGTGCCAGCAGGAAGGGACAGAACACCGGGGAGCTGTTTTTT
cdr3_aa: CASRKGQNTGELFF

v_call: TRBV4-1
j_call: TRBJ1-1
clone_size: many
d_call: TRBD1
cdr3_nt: TGCGCCAGCAGCCTACACCCCGGGACAGGGGACGCTTTCTTT
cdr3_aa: CASSLHPGTGDAFF

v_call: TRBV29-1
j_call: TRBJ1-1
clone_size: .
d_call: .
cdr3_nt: TGCAGCGGGTCCAGGGCCACTGAAGCTTTCTTT
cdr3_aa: CSGSRATEAFF

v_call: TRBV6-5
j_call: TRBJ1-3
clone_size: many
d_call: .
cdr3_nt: TGTGCCAGCACCCCGGGTTTTGCCTCTGGAAACACCATATATTTT
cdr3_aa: CASTPGFASGNTIYF

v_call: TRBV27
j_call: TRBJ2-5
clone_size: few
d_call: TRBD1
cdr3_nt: TGTGCCAGCAGTTTCGCGGACAGGGGGGGCAAGACCCAGTACTTC
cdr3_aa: CASSFADRGGKTQYF

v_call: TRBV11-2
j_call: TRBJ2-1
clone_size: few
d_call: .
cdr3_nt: TGTGCCAGCAGCTATGGAAACGGGTACAATGAGCAGTTCTTC
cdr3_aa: CASSYGNGYNEQFF

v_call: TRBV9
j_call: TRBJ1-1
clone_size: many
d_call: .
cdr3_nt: TGTGCCAGCAGCGGGACAGCCCGAGGGACTGAAGCTTTCTTT
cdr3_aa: CASSGTARGTEAFF

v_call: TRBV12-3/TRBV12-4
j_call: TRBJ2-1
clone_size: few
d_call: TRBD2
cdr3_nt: TGTGCCAGCAGTCCCAAACTAGCGGGGAATATTGTGCATGAGCAGTTCTTC
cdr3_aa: CASSPKLAGNIVHEQFF

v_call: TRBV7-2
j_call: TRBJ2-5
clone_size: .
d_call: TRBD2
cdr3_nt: TGTGCCAGCAGCTTGGGGGGGTTGTTGGAGACCCAGTACTTC
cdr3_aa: CASSLGGLLETQYF

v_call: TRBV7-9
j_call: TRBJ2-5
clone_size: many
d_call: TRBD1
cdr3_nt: TGTGCCAGCAGAAACGGACAGGGCCAAGAGACCCAGTACTTC
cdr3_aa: CASRNGQGQETQYF

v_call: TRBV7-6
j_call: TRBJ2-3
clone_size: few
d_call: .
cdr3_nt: TGTGCCAGCAGCGACCAGCGGAGATACACAGATACGCAGTATTTT
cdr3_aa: CASSDQRRYTDTQYF

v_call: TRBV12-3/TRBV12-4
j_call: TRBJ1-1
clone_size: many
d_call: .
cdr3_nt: TGTGCCAGCAGTTTAACGGGCTACACTGAAGCTTTCTTT
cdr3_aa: CASSLTGYTEAFF

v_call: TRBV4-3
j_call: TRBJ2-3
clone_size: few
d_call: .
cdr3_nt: TGCGCCAGCAGCCAAGACCCACATTCGGGAGATACGCAGTATTTT
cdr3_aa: CASSQDPHSGDTQYF

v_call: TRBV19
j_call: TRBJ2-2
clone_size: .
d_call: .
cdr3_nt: TGTGCCAGTAAACAGGGTCGAAACACCGGGGAGCTGTTTTTT
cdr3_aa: CASKQGRNTGELFF

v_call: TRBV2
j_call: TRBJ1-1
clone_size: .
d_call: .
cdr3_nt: TGTGCCAGCAGTGGGAACAGGGCAGGTGACACTGAAGCTTTCTTT
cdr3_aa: CASSGNRAGDTEAFF

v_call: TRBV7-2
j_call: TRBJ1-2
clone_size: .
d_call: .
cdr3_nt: TGTGCCAGCAGCCGAACTCAAGACTATGGCTACACCTTC
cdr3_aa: CASSRTQDYGYTF

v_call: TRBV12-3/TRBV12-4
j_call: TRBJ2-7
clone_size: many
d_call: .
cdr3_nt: TGTGCCAGCAGTCTTTCGCCGGAGGGTTACGAGCAGTACTTC
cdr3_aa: CASSLSPEGYEQYF

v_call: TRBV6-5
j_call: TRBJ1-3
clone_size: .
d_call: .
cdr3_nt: TGTGCCAGCAGCTCAACCTGGAGGTCGGAGAGGACCATATATTTT
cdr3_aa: CASSSTWRSERTIYF

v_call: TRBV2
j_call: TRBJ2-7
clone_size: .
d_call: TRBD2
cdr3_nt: TGTGCCATCGGACTAGCGGGAGGCGAGCAGTACTTC
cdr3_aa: CAIGLAGGEQYF

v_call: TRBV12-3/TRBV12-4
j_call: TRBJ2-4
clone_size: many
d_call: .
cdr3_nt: TGTGCCAGCAGTTTAGGGAGGGGAGCCAAAAACATTCAGTACTTC
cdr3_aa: CASSLGRGAKNIQYF

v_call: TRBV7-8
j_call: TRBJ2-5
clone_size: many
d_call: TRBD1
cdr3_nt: TGTGCCAGCAGCTTAGTACAGGGGACCTCAGAGACCCAGTACTTC
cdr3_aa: CASSLVQGTSETQYF

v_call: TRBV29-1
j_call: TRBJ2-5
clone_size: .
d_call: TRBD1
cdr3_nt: TGCAGCGTGGGACAGGGGTCGGAGACCCAGTACTTC
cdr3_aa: CSVGQGSETQYF

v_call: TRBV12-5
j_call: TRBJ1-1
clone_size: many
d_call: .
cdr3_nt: TGTGCTAGTGGTTTAATCTCCCAAGAAGCTTTCTTT
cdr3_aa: CASGLISQEAFF

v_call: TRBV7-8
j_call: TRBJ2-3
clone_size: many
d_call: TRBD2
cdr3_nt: TGTGCCAGCATCCCCCATGGGAGCGGGGGGCTGGGGGATACGCAGTATTTT
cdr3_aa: CASIPHGSGGLGDTQYF

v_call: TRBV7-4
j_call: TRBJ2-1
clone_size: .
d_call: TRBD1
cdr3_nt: TGTGCCAGCAGCATAGCCGGACAGGCTCTGAATGAGCAGTTCTTC
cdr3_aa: CASSIAGQALNEQFF

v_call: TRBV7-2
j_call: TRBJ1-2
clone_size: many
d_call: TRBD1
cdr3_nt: TGTGCCAGCAGCTTAGCGACAGGGGGCATTAACTATGGCTACACCTTC
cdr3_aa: CASSLATGGINYGYTF

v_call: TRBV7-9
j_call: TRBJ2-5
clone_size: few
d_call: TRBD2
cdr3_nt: TGTGCCAGCAGCTTTCTCTCAAGCGGGGGGAAAGAGACCCAGTACTTC
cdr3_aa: CASSFLSSGGKETQYF

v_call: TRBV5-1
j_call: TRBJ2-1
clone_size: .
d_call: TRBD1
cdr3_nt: TGCGCCAGCGGGATTCGACAGGGGGAGTTCTTC
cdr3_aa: CASGIRQGEFF

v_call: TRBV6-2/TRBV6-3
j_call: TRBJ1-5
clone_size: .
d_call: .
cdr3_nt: TGTGCCAGCACTGTGGCCCCGCGTCAGCCCCAGCATTTT
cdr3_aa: CASTVAPRQPQHF

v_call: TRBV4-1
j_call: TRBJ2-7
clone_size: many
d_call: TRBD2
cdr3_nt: TGCGCCAGCAGCCAAGAGGAAGTGACAAGCGGGAGCTCGTACGAGCAGTACTTC
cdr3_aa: CASSQEEVTSGSSYEQYF

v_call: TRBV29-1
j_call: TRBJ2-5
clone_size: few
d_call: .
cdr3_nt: TGCAGCGTTGACAGGGGCGTTAAAGAGACCCAGTACTTC
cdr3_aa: CSVDRGVKETQYF

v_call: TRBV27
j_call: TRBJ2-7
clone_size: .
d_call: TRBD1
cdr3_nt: TGTGCCAGCAGTTTGACAGGGGCCGAGCAGTACTTC
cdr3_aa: CASSLTGAEQYF

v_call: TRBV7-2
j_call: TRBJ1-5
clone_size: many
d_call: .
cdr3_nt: TGTGCCAGCAGCCCAGCCCAGCTGGGGTTCGGCAATCAGCCCCAGCATTTT
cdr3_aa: CASSPAQLGFGNQPQHF

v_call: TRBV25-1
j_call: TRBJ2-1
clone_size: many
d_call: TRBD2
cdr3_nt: TGTGCCAGCAGTGAAGGGGCTAGCGGGGGGCTCCTGGGCGAGCAGTTCTTC
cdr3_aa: CASSEGASGGLLGEQFF

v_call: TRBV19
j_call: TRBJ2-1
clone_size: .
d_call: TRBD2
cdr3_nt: TGTGCCAGTAGTATTCGACTAGCGGGACTACTATCCTACAATGAGCAGTTCTTC
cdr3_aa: CASSIRLAGLLSYNEQFF

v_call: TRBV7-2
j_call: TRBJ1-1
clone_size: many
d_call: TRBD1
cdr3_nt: TGTGCCAGCAGCTCACAGGGGGCAACTGAAGCTTTCTTT
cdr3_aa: CASSSQGATEAFF

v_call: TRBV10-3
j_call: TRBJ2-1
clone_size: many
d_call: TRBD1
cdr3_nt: TGTGCCATCAGTTCCGGGACAGGAAGTTACAATGAGCAGTTCTTC
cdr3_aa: CAISSGTGSYNEQFF

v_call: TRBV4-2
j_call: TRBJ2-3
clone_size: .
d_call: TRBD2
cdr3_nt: TGTGCCAGCAGCCGCCGACTAGCGGGGGGAATCACAGATACGCAGTATTTT
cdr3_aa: CASSRRLAGGITDTQYF

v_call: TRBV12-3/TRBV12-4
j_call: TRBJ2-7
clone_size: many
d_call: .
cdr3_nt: TGTGCCAGCAGTTTTGGACGGGAGCAGTACTTC
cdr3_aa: CASSFGREQYF

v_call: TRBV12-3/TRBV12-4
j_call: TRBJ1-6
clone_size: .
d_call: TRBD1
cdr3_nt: TGTGCCAGCACCCCACGAGGACAGGGAGGTAATTCACCCCTCCACTTT
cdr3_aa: CASTPRGQGGNSPLHF

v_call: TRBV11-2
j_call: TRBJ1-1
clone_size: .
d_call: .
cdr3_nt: TGTGCCAGCAGCTTAGAAAGGGAAACCACTGAAGCTTTCTTT
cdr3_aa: CASSLERETTEAFF

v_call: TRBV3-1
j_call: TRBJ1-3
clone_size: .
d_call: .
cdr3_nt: TGTGCCAGCAGCCAAGCCGGAGCACGCCGAAACACCATATATTTT
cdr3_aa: CASSQAGARRNTIYF

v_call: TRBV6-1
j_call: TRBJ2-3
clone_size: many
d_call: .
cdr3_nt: TGTGCCAGCAGTGAAGCAAGGAGAGATACGCAGTATTTT
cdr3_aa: CASSEARRDTQYF